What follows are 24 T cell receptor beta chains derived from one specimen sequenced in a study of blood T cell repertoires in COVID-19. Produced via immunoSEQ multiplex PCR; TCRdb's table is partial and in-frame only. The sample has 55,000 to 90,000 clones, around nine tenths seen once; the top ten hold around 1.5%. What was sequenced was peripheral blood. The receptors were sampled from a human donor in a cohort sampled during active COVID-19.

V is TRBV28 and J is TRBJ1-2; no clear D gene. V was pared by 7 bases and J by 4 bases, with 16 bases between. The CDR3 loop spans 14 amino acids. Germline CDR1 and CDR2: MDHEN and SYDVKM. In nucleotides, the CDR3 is TGTGCCAGCAACGTAGAGGGTCGGGGCTATGGCTACACCTTC. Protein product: CASNVEGRGYGYTF.

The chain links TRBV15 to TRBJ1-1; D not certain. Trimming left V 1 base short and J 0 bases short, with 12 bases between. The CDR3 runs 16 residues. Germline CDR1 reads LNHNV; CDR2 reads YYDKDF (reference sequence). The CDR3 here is CATSRGSTEMNTEAFF. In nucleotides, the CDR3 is TGTGCCACCAGCAGAGGGTCCACAGAGATGAACACTGAAGCTTTCTTT.

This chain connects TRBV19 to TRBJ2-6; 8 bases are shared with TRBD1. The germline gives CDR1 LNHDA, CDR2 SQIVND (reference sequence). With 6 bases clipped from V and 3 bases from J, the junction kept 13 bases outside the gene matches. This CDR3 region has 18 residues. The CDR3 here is CASRLSGQGAGGANVLTF. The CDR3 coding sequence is TGTGCCAGTAGGCTGAGTGGGCAGGGGGCAGGTGGGGCCAACGTCCTGACTTTC.

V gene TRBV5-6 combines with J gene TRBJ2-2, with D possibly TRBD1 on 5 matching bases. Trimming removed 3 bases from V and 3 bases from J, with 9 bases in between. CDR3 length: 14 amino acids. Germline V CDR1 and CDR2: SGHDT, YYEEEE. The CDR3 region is CASSSGSYTGELFF. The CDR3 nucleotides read TGTGCCAGCAGCTCAGGGTCGTACACCGGGGAGCTGTTTTTT.

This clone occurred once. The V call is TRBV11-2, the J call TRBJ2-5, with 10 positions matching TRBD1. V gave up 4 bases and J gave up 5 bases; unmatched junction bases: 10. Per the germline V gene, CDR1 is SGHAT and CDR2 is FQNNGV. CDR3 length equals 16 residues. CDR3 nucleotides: TGTGCCAGCAGCTACATCGGACAGGGGGTAGGGGAGACCCAGTACTTC. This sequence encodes CASSYIGQGVGETQYF.

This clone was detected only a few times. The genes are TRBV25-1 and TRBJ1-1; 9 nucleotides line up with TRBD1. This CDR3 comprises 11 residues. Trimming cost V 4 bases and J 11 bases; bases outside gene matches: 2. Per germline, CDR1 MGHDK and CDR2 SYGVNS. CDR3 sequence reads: CASSVQGAAFF. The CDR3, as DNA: TGTGCCAGCAGTGTACAGGGGGCGGCTTTCTTT.

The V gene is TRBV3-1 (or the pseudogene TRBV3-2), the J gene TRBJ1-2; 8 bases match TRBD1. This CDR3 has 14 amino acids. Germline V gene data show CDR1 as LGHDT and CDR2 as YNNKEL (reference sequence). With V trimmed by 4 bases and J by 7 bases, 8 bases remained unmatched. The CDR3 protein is CASSRRQGALGYTF. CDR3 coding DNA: TGTGCCAGCAGCCGCCGCCAGGGGGCACTTGGCTACACCTTC.

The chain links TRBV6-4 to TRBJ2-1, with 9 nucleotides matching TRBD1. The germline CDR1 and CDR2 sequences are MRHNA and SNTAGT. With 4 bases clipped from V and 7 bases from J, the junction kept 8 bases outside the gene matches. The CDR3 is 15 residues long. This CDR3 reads CASSGSGQGANEQFF. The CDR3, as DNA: TGTGCCAGCAGTGGGTCGGGACAGGGTGCGAATGAGCAGTTCTTC.

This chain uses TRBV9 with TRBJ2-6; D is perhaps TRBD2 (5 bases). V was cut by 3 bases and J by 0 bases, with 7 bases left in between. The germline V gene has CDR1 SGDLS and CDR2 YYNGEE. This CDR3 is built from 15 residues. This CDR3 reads CASSGLTSGANVLTF. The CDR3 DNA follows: TGTGCCAGCAGCGGACTAACCTCTGGGGCCAACGTCCTGACTTTC.

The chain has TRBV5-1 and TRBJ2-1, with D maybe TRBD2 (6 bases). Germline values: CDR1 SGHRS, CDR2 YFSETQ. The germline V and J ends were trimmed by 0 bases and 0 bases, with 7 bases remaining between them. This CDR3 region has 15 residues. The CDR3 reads CASSLDGGSYNEQFF. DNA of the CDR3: TGCGCCAGCAGCTTGGACGGGGGCTCCTACAATGAGCAGTTCTTC.

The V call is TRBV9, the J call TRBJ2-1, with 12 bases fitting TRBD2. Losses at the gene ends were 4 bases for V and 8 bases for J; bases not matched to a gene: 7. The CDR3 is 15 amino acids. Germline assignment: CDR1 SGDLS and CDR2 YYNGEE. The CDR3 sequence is CASSSGTSGSDEQFF. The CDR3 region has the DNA TGTGCCAGCAGCTCGGGGACTAGCGGGTCAGATGAGCAGTTCTTC.

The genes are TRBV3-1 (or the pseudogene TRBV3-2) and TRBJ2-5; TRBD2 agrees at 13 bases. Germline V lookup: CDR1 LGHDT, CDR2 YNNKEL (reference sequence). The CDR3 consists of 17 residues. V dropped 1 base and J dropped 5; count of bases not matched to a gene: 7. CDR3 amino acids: CASSQARTSGRRETQYF. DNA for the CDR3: TGTGCCAGCAGCCAAGCCCGGACTAGCGGGAGACGGGAGACCCAGTACTTC.

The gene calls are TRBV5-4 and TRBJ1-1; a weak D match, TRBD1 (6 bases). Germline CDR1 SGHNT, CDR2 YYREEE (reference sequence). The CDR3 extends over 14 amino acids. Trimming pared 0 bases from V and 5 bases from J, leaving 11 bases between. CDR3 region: CASSLVGGGTEAFF. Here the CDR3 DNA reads TGTGCCAGCAGCTTGGTAGGGGGAGGGACTGAAGCTTTCTTT.

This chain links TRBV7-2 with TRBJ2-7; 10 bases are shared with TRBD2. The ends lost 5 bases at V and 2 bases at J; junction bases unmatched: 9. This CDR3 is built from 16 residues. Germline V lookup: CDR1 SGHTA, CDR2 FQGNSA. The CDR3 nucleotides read TGTGCCAGCAGCGCCTACGGGACTAGCGCAACCTACGAGCAGTACGTC. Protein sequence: CASSAYGTSATYEQYV.

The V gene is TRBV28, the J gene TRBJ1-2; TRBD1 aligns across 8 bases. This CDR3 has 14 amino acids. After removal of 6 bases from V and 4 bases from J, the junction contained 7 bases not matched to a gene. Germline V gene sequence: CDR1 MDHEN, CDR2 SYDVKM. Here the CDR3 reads CASSPPTGGYGYTF. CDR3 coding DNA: TGTGCCAGCAGCCCCCCAACAGGGGGCTATGGCTACACCTTC.

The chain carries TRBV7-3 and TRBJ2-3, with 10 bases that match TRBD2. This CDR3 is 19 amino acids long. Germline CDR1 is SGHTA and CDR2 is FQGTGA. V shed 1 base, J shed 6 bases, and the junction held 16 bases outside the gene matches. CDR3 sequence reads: CASSLKSRDLAGVGDTQYF. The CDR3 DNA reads TGTGCCAGCAGCTTAAAATCTCGGGACCTAGCGGGGGTCGGGGATACGCAGTATTTT.

The CDR3 loop is CASSPSGFSTDTQYF. As DNA, the CDR3 is TGTGCCAGCAGCCCGTCGGGATTTTCCACAGATACGCAGTATTTT. This chain uses TRBV5-8 with TRBJ2-3; TRBD2 is a possible D gene (5 bases). This CDR3 has 15 amino acids. Trimming took off 4 bases at V and 2 bases at J, with 14 bases between the two ends. Germline V gene sequence: CDR1 SGHTS, CDR2 YDEGEE. Full variable domain (missing parts from reference TRBV5-8 and TRBJ2-3): EAGVTQSPTHLIKTRGQQATLRCSPISGHTSVYWYQQALGLGLQFLLWYDEGEERNRGNFPPRFSGRQFPNYSSELNVNALELEDSALYLCASSPSGFSTDTQYFGPGTRLTVL.

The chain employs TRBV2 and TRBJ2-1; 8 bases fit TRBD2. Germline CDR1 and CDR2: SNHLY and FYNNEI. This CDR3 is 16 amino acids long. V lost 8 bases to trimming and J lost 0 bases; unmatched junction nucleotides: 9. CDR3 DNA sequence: TGTGCCAGCCACCTCGGGGGGGGGAGCTCCTACAATGAGCAGTTCTTC. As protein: CASHLGGGSSYNEQFF.

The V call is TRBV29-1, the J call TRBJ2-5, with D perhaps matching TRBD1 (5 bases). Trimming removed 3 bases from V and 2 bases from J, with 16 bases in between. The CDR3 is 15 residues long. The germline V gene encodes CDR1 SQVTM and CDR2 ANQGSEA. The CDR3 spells CSVDRESFPQETQYF. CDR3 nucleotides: TGCAGCGTTGACAGGGAATCGTTCCCACAAGAGACCCAGTACTTC.

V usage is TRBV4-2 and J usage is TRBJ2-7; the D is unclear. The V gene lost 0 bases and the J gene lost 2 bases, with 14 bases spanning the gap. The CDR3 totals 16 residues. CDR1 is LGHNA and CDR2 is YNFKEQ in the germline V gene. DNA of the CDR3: TGTGCCAGCAGCCAAGATGCTGGTAGTGGAGCCTACGAGCAGTACGTC. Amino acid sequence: CASSQDAGSGAYEQYV.

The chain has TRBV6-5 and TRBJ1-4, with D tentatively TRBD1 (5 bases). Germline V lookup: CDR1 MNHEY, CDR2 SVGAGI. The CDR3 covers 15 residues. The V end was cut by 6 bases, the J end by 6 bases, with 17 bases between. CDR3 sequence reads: CASSRIRGGDEKLFF. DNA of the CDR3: TGTGCCAGCAGCCGGATACGCGGGGGGGATGAAAAACTGTTTTTT.

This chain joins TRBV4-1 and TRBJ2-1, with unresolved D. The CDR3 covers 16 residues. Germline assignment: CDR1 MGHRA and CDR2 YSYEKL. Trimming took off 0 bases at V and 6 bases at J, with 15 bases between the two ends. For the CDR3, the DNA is TGCGCCAGCAGCCAAGATTTTACGGGTGGGTCCAATGAGCAGTTCTTC. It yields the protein CASSQDFTGGSNEQFF.

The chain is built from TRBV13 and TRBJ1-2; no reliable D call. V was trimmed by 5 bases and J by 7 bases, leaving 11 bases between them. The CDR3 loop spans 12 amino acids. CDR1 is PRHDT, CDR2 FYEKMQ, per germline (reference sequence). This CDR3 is CASSRLGSGYTF. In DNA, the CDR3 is TGTGCCAGCAGCCGCCTGGGCTCTGGCTACACCTTC.

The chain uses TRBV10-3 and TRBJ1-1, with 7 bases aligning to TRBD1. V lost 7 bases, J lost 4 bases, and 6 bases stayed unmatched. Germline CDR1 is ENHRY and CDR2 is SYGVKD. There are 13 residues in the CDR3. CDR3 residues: CAIKVAGGTEAFF. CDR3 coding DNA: TGTGCCATCAAGGTTGCAGGGGGCACTGAAGCTTTCTTT.